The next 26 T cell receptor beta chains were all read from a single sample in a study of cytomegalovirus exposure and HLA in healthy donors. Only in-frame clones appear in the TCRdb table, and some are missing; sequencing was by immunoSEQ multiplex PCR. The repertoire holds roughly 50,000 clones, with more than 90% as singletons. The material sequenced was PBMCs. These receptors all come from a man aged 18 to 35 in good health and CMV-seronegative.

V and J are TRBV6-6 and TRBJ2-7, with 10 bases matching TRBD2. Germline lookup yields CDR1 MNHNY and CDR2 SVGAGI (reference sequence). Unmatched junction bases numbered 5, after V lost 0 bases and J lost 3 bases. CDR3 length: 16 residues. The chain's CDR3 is CASSYSPSGSFYEQYF. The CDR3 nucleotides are TGTGCCAGCAGTTACTCTCCTAGCGGGAGTTTCTACGAGCAGTACTTC.

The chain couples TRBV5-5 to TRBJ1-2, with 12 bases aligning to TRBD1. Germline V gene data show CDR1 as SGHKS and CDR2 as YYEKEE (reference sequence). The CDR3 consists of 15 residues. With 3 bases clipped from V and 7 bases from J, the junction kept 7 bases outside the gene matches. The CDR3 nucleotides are TGTGCCAGCAGCTCCCCGGGACAGGGGGCTGGTGGCTACACCTTC. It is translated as CASSSPGQGAGGYTF.

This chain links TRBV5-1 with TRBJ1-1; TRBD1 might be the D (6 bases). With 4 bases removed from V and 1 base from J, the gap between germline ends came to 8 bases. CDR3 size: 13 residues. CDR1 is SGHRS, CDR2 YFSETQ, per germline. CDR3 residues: CASSVQGNTEAFF. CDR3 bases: TGCGCCAGCAGCGTACAGGGGAACACTGAAGCTTTCTTT.

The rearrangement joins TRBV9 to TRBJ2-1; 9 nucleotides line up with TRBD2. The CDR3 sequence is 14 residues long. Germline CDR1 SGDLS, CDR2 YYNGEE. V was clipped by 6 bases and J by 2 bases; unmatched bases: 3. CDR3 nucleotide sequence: TGTGCCAGCAACGCGGGAGGGCCCTACAATGAGCAGTTCTTC. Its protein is CASNAGGPYNEQFF. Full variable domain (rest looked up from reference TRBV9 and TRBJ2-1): DSGVTQTPKHLITATGQRVTLRCSPRSGDLSVYWYQQSLDQGLQFLIQYYNGEERAKGNILERFSAQQFPDLHSELNLSSLELGDSALYFCASNAGGPYNEQFFGPGTRLTVL.

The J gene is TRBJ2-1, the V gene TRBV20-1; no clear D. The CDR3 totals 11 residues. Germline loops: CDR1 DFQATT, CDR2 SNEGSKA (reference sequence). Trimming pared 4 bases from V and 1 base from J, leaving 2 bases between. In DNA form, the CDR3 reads TGCAGTGCTACTTCCTACAATGAGCAGTTCTTC. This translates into CSATSYNEQFF.

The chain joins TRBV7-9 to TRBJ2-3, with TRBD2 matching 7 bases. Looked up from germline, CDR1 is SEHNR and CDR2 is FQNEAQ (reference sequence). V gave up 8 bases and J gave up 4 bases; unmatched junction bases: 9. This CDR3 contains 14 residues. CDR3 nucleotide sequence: TGTGCCAGCTTTCTTGTGGGAGGGCCAGATACGCAGTATTTT. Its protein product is CASFLVGGPDTQYF.

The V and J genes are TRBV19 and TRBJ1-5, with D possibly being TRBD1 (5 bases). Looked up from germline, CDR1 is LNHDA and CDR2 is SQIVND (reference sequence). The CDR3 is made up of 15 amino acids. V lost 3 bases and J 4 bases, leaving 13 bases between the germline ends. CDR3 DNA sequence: TGTGCCAGTAGTATCTCCAGGGTAGATAATCAGCCCCAGCATTTT. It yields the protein CASSISRVDNQPQHF.

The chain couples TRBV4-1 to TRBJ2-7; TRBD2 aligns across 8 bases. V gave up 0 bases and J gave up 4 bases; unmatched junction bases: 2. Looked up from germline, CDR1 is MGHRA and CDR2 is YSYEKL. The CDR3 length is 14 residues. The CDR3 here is CASSQEGTRYEQYF. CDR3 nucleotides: TGCGCCAGCAGCCAAGAAGGGACTAGATACGAGCAGTACTTC.

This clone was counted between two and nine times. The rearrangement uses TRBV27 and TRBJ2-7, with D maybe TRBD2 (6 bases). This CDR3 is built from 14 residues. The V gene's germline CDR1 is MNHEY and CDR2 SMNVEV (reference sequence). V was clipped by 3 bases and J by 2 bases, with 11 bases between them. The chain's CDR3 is CASSFSRGTYEQYF. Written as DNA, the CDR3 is TGTGCCAGCAGTTTTTCCCGGGGGACCTACGAGCAGTACTTC.

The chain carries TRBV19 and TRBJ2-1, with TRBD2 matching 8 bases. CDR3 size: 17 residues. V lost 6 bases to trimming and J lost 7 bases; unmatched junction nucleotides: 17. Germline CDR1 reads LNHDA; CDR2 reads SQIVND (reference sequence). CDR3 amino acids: CASRAGHGIAGMNEQFF. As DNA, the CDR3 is TGTGCCAGTAGGGCGGGACACGGGATAGCGGGAATGAATGAGCAGTTCTTC.

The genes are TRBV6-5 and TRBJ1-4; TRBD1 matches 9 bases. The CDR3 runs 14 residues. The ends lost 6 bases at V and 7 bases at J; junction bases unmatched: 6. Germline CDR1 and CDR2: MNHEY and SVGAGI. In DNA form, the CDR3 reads TGTGCCAGCAGGCTACAGGGGGCCGGTGAAAAACTGTTTTTT. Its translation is CASRLQGAGEKLFF.

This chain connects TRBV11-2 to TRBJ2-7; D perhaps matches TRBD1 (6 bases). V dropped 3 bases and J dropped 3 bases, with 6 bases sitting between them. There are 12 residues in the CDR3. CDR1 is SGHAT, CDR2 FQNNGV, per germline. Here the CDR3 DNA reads TGTGCCAGCAGCTTGGACAGCTACGAGCAGTACTTC. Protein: CASSLDSYEQYF.

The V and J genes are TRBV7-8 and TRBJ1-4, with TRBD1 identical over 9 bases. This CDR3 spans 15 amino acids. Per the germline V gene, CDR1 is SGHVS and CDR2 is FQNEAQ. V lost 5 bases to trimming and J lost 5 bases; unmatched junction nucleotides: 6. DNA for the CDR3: TGTGCCAGCAGCCCTTGGACAGGGGAGAATGAAAAACTGTTTTTT. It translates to CASSPWTGENEKLFF.

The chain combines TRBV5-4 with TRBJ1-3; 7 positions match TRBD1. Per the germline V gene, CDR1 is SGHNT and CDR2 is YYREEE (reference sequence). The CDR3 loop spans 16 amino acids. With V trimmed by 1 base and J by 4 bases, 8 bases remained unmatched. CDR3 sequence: CASSLHDRAKGNTIYF. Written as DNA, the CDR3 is TGTGCCAGCAGCTTGCATGACAGGGCCAAAGGAAACACCATATATTTT.

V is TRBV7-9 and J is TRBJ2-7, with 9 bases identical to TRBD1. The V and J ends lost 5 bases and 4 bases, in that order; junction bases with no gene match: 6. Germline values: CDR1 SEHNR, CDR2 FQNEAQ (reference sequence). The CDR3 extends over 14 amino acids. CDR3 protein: CASSPRDRDYEQYF. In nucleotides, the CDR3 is TGTGCCAGCAGCCCCCGGGACAGGGATTACGAGCAGTACTTC.

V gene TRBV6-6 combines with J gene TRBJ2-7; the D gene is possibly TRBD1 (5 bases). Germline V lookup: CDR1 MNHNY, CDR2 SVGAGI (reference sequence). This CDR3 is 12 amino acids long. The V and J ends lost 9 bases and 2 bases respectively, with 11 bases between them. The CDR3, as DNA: TGTGCCAGTCTCCGACAGCCCTACGAGCAGTACTTC. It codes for CASLRQPYEQYF.

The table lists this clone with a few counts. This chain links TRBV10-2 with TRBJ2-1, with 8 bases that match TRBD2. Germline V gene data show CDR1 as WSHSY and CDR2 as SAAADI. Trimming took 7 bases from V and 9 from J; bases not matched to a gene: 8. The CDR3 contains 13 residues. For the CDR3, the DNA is TGCGCCAGCACGGGACTAGTCGATCGTGAGCAGTTCTTC. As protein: CASTGLVDREQFF.

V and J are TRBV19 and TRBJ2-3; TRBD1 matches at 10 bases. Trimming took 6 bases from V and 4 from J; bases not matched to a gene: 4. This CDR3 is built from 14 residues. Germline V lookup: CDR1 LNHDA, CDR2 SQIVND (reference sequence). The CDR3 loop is CASRGTGEADTQYF. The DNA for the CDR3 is TGTGCCAGTAGAGGGACAGGGGAGGCAGATACGCAGTATTTT.

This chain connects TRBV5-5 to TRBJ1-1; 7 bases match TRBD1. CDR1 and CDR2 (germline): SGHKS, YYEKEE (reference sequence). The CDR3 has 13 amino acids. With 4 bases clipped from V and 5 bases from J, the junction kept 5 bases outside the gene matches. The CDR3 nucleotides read TGTGCCAGCAGCCCCACAGGGGTTACTGAAGCTTTCTTT. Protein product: CASSPTGVTEAFF.

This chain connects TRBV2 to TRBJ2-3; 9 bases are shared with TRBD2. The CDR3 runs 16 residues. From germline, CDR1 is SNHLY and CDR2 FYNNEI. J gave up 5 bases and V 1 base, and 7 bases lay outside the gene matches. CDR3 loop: CASSEGTSGPGDTQYF. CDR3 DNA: TGTGCCAGCAGTGAAGGCACTAGCGGGCCGGGAGATACGCAGTATTTT.

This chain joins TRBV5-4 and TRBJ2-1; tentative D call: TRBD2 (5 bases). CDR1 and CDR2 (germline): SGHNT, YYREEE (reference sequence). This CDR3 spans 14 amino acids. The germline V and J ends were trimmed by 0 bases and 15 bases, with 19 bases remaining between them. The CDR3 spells CASSLGATRDSWFF. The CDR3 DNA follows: TGTGCCAGCAGCTTGGGGGCCACTAGAGATTCTTGGTTCTTC.

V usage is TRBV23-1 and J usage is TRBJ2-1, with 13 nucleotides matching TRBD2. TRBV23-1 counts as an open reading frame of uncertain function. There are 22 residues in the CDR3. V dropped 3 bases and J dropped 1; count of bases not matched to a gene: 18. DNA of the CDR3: TGCGCCAGCAGTCAGGGGAAACCGGGACTAGCGGGACCCAGCAGGTCCTACAATGAGCAGTTCTTC. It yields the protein CASSQGKPGLAGPSRSYNEQFF.

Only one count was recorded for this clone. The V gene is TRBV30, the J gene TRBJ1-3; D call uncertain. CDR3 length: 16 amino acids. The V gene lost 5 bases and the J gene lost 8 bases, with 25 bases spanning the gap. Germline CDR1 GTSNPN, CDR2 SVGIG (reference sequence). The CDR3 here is CAWEPPLASDRDTIYF. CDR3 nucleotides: TGTGCCTGGGAACCCCCCCTGGCCAGCGATCGGGACACCATATATTTT.

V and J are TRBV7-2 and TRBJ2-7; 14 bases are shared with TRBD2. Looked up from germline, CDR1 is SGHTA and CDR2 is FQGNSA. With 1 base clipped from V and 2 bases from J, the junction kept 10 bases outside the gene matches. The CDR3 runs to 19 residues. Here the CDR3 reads CASSLEGGLAGEGTYEQYF. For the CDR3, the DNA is TGTGCCAGCAGCTTAGAGGGGGGACTAGCGGGAGAAGGGACCTACGAGCAGTACTTC.

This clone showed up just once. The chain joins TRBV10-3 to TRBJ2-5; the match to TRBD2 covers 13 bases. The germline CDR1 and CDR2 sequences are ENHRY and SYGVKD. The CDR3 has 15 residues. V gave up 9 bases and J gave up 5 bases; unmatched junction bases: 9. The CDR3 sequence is CAIGTSGTFTETQYF. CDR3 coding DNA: TGTGCCATAGGGACTAGCGGGACTTTTACCGAGACCCAGTACTTC.

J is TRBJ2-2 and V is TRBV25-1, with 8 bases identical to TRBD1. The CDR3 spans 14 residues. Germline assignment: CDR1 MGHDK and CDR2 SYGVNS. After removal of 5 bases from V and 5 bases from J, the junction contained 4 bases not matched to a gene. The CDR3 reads CASSQDRATGELFF. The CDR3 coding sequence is TGTGCCAGCAGTCAGGACAGGGCGACCGGGGAGCTGTTTTTT.